The entry below gives a single T cell receptor (beta chain) sequence along with its context. This specimen comes from a study of blood T cell repertoires in COVID-19. Authors' processing steps: Reference gene primer amplification yielded estimated nucleated cell counts. Data came from immunoSEQ multiplex PCR; TCRdb stores just in-frame clones and leaves some out. That table gives V, J and clone size, and the DNA gave D and trimming. The table has about 230,000 clones, approximately 83% seen once. The CDR3 is 12 residues long. Trimming removed 5 bases from V and 6 bases from J, with 9 bases in between. The germline V gene has CDR1 MDHEN and CDR2 SYDVKM.

Input material: peripheral blood. This clonotype originated in a man in his forties or fifties with acute or convalescent COVID-19. The genes are TRBV28 and TRBJ2-3; TRBD2 might be the D (6 bases). CDR3 protein: CASSPGGDTQYF. As DNA, the CDR3 is TGTGCCAGCAGTCCTGGGGGGGATACGCAGTATTTT.